This T cell receptor (beta chain) came from a study of cytomegalovirus exposure and HLA in healthy donors. Study-level background: From HLA-typed donors, an early data release held 70 million to 100 million unique TCRs.

From germline, CDR1 is SGHRS and CDR2 YFSETQ. Losses at the gene ends were 0 bases for V and 2 bases for J; bases not matched to a gene: 1. The CDR3 runs to 14 residues. The PCR used 60 Vbeta and 13 Jbeta primers. TCRdb's table, derived via immunoSEQ multiplex PCR, lists solely in-frame clones and lacks some. The sample lists tens of thousands of clones; about three fifths were seen once. In regard to this clone: What it binds is not known.

Overall study results and limits: The study listed approximately 160 cytomegalovirus-associated TCR beta chains.

The specimen sequenced was PBMCs. The source of this sequence is a male donor in good health and CMV-seropositive. V and J are TRBV5-1 and TRBJ2-5, with TRBD1 identical over 7 bases. The CDR3 nucleotides read TGCGCCAGCAGCTTGGGACAGGGACAAGAGACCCAGTACTTC. Its protein is CASSLGQGQETQYF.